This TCR beta chain stems from a study of blood T cell repertoires in COVID-19. Study-wide background: Collection of acute and convalescent COVID-19 samples took place in the United States, Italy and Spain. The cDNA or gDNA used as material had been derived from T cells, B-cell-depleted T cells, or PBMCs.

Source study methods: Reference gene primer amplification in the assay estimated nucleated cell counts. The data were produced by immunoSEQ multiplex PCR, yet TCRdb's version contains in-frame clones alone and is incomplete. V, J and clone size were drawn from that table, and D and trimming were deduced from the DNA. Among about 52,000 clones, 86% were seen once, and the ten largest hold about 26%. The sequencing sample was made of peripheral blood. The sequence was collected from an elderly woman with acute or convalescent COVID-19.

This chain's CDR3 is CASSLSGMNTEAFF. CDR3 in DNA: TGCGCCAGCAGTCTCAGTGGCATGAACACTGAAGCTTTCTTT. V usage is TRBV5-1 and J usage is TRBJ1-1; D call uncertain. Germline V gene sequence: CDR1 SGHRS, CDR2 YFSETQ. Trimming stripped 5 bases from V and 0 bases from J, with 11 bases between. The CDR3 has 14 residues.